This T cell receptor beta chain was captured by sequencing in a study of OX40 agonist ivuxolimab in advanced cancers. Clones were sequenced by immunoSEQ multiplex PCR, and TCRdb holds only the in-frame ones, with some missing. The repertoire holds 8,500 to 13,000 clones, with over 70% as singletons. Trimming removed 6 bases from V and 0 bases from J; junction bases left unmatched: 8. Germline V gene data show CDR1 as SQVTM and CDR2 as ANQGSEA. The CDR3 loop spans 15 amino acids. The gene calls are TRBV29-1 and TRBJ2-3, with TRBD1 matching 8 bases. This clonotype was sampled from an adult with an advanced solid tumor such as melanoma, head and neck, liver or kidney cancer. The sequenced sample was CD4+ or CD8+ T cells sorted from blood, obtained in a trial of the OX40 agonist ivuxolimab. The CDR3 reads CSVAGTGDSTDTQYF. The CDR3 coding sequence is TGCAGCGTCGCCGGGACAGGTGATAGCACAGATACGCAGTATTTT.